The entry below gives a single T cell receptor (beta chain) sequence along with its context. This sample is drawn from a study of blood T cell repertoires in COVID-19. The CDR3 extends over 13 amino acids. The trim removed 10 bases at V and 4 bases at J, leaving 4 bases unmatched. Germline-derived CDR1 and CDR2 are LNHDA and SQIVND (reference sequence). Assay: immunoSEQ multiplex PCR; the TCRdb copy retains only in-frame clones and omits some. Among over 50,000 clones listed, approximately 85% were seen once. This TCR derives from a man aged 50-60 years with active COVID-19. Material: peripheral blood. This chain joins TRBV19 and TRBJ1-4; 9 bases fit TRBD1. CDR3 nucleotides: TGTGCCACCGGGGACAGGGTTAATGAAAAACTGTTTTTT. This sequence encodes CATGDRVNEKLFF.